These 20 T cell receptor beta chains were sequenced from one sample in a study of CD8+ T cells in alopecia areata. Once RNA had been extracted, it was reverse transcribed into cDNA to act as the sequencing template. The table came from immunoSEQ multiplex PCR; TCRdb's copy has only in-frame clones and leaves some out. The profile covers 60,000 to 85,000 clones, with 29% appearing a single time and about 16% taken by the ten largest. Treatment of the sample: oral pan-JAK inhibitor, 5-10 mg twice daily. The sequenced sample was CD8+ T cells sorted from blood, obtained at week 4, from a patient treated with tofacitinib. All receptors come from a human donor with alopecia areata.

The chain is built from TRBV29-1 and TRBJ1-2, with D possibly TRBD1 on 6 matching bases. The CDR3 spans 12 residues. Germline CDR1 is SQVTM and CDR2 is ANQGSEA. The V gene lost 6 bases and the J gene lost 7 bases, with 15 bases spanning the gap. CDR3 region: CSVAGTLGGYTF. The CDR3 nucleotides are TGCAGCGTCGCCGGGACACTTGGTGGCTACACCTTC.

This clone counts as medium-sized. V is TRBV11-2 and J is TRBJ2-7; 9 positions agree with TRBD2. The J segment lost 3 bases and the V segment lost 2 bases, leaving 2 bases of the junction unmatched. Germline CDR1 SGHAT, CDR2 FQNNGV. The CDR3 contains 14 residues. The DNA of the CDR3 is TGTGCCAGCAGCTTATCTAGCGGGAACTACGAGCAGTACTTC. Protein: CASSLSSGNYEQYF.

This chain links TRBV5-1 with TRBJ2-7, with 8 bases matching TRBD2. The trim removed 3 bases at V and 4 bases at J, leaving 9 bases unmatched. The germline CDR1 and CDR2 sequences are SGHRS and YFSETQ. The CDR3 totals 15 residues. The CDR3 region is CASSSGGREVYEQYF. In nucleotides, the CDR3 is TGCGCCAGCAGCTCCGGAGGGCGGGAGGTGTACGAGCAGTACTTC.

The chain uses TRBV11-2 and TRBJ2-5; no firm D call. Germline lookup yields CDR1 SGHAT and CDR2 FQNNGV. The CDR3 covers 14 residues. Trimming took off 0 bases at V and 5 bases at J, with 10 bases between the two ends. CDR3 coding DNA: TGTGCCAGCAGCTTAGAGTACAATCAGGAGACCCAGTACTTC. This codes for CASSLEYNQETQYF.

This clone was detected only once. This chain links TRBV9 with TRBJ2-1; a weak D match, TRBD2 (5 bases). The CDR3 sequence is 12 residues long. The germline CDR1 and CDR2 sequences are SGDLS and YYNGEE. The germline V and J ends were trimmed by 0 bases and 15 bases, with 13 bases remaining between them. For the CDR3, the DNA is TGTGCCAGCAGCGTAGGAACTGGCGGGCCGTTCTTC. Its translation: CASSVGTGGPFF.

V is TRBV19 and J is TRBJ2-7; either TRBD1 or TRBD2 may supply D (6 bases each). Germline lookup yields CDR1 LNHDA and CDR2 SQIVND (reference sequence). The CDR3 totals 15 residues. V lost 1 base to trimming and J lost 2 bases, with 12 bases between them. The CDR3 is CASSIALGGPYEQYF. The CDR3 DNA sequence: TGTGCCAGTAGTATAGCTCTTGGGGGGCCCTACGAGCAGTACTTC. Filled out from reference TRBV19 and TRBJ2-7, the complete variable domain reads DGGITQSPKYLFRKEGQNVTLSCEQNLNHDAMYWYRQDPGQGLRLIYYSQIVNDFQKGDIAEGYSVSREKKESFPLTVTSAQKNPTAFYLCASSIALGGPYEQYFGPGTRLTVT.

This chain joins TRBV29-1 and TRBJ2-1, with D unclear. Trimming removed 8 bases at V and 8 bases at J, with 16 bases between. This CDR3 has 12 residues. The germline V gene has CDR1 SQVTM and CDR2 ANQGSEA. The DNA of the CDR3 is TGCAGCATCCCCTGGGCAACCCATGAGCAGTTCTTC. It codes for CSIPWATHEQFF.

This CDR3 is CASSLGPGNQPQHF. In DNA, the CDR3 is TGTGCCAGCAGCTTGGGGCCAGGGAATCAGCCCCAGCATTTT. This chain connects TRBV5-6 to TRBJ1-5; D is perhaps TRBD1 (5 bases). CDR1 is SGHDT, CDR2 YYEEEE, per germline. The CDR3 extends over 14 amino acids. V was shortened by 0 bases and J by 4 bases, with 8 bases between the two germline ends.

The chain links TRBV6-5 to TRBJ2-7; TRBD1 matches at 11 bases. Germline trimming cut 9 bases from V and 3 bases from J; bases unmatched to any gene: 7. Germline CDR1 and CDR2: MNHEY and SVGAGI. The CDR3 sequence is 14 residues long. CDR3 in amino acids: CASRIGTGGYEQYF. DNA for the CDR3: TGTGCCAGTAGGATCGGGACAGGGGGCTACGAGCAGTACTTC.

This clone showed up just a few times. In DNA, the CDR3 is TGTGCCAGCAGCCCACAGGGAGGGACTGAAGCTTTCTTT. It yields the protein CASSPQGGTEAFF. This rearrangement joins TRBV14 to TRBJ1-1; the D gene is possibly TRBD1 (6 bases). V shed 4 bases and J shed 5 bases, with 11 bases lying between them. Germline V gene data show CDR1 as SGHDN and CDR2 as FVKESK. The CDR3 length is 13 residues.

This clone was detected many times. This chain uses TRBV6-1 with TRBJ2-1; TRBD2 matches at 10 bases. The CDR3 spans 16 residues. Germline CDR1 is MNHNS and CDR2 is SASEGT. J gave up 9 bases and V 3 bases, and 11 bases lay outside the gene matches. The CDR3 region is CASSDGAGGRFVEQFF. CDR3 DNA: TGTGCCAGCAGTGACGGAGCGGGAGGGCGCTTTGTTGAGCAGTTCTTC.

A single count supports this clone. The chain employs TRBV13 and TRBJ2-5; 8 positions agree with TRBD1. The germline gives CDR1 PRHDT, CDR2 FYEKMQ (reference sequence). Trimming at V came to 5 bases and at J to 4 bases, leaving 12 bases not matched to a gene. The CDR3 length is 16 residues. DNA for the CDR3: TGTGCCAGCAGCCTCGGGACAGGCCGAGGGGGAGAGACCCAGTACTTC. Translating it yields CASSLGTGRGGETQYF.

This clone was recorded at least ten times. The CDR3 nucleotides are TGTGCCAGCAGGGGAGGAAATCAGCCCCAGCATTTT. Translating it yields CASRGGNQPQHF. The chain combines TRBV6-1 with TRBJ1-5, with D hard to call. The CDR3 covers 12 residues. Germline CDR1 is MNHNS and CDR2 is SASEGT. V gave up 6 bases and J gave up 4 bases, with 7 bases separating them.

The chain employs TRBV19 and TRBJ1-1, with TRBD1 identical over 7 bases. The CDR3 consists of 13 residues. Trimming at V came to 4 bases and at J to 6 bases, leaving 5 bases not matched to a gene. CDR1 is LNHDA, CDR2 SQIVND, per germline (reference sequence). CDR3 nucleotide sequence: TGTGCCAGTAGTACCCATCAGGGGGCTGAAGCTTTCTTT. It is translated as CASSTHQGAEAFF.

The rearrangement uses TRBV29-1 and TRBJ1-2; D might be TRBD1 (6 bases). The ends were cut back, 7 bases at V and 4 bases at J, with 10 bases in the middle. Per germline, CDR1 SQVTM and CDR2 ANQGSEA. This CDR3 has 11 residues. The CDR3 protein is CSARTVYGYTF. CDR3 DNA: TGCAGCGCGAGGACAGTCTATGGCTACACCTTC. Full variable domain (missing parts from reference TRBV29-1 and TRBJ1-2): SAVISQKPSRDICQRGTSLTIQCQVDSQVTMMFWYRQQPGQSLTLIATANQGSEATYESGFVIDKFPISRPNLTFSTLTVSNMSPEDSSIYLCSARTVYGYTFGSGTRLTVV.

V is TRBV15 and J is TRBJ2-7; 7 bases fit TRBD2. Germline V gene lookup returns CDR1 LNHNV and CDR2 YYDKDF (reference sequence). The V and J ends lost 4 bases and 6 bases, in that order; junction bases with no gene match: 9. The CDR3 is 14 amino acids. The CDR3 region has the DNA TGTGCCACCAGCACAGGAATGGGCGGGAGCGAGCAGTACTTC. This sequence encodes CATSTGMGGSEQYF.

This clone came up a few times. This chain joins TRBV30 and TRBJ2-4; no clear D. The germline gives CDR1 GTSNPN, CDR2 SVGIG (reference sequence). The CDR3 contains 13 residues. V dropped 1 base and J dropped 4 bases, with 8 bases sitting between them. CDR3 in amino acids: CAWSDLSKNIQYF. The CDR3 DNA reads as TGTGCCTGGAGTGATCTGTCAAAAAACATTCAGTACTTC.

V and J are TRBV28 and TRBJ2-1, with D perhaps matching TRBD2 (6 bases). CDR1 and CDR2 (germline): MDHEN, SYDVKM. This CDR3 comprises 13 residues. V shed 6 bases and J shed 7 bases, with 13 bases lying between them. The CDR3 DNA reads TGTGCCAGCAGGCCCGGGACTCTAAATGAGCAGTTCTTC. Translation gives CASRPGTLNEQFF.

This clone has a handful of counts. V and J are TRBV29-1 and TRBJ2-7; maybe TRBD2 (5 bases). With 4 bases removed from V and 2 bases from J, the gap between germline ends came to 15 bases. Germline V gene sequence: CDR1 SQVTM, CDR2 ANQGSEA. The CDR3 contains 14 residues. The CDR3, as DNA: TGCAGCGTTGCTCCGGAGGTATCGCCCTACGAGCAGTACTTC. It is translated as CSVAPEVSPYEQYF.

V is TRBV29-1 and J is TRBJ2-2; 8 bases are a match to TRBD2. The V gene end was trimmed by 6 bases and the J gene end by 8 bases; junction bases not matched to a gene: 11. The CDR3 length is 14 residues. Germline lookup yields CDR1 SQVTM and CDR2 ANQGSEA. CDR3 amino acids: CSVGGLAGSGELFF. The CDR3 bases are TGCAGCGTCGGCGGACTAGCCGGGTCGGGGGAGCTGTTTTTT.